Described below is a single T cell receptor beta chain sequence and its context. With 6 bases removed from V and 5 bases from J, the gap between germline ends came to 16 bases. The CDR3 runs to 14 residues. The germline CDR1 and CDR2 sequences are SGHVS and FNYEAQ. The data derive from a study of cytomegalovirus exposure and HLA in healthy donors. The primer mix had 60 Vbeta and 13 Jbeta primers. Using immunoSEQ multiplex PCR, the repertoire was profiled, and TCRdb retains in-frame clones only, with some absent. The data show approximately 290,000 clones, 80% seen once. The sequence was obtained from a girl aged 2 to 9 in good health and CMV-seronegative. This sequence joins TRBV7-6 and TRBJ2-5; D might be TRBD1 (7 bases). The specimen sequenced was PBMCs. The DNA for the CDR3 is TGTGCCAGCAGGGAAGGGGGCCGGGGGGAGACCCAGTACTTC. Translated, it gives CASREGGRGETQYF.